This T cell receptor beta chain was recorded in a study of neurological immune-mediated disorders. This clonotype was seen many times. With 10-nucleotide random UMIs, 5'RACE was used to make the cDNA. TCRdb processed the 5' RACE reads anew with MiXCR; each CDR3 protein has one entry. The sample lists about 58,000 distinct CDR3 sequences; about 3.2% were seen once. Sequenced sample: PBMCs. The TCR comes from a woman aged 55-69 years with multiple sclerosis.

The CDR3 nucleotides are TGTGCCATCAGTGCCGGGACAGGGAAGAGTGAGCAGTTCTTC. Protein product: CAISAGTGKSEQFF. The chain carries TRBV10-3 and TRBJ2-1, with 9 bases matching TRBD1. The J segment lost 9 bases and the V segment lost 4 bases, leaving 7 bases of the junction unmatched. Germline values: CDR1 ENHRY, CDR2 SYGVKD. This CDR3 is built from 14 residues.